The T cell receptor beta chain described here comes from a study of blood T cell repertoires in COVID-19 (dated by TCRdb to the early 2020s). Looking at the study overall: Collaborator samples came from the United States, Italy and Spain and covered acute and convalescent phases of COVID-19. The repertoires were released in a freely available public database meant as a resource for research on the immune response to SARS-CoV-2. The samples were drawn from two sources: the first 160 participants of the ongoing ImmuneRACE study, and some 1,300 subjects contributed by 6 global collaborators. Deeply sampled blood TCRbeta repertoires from subjects exposed to, actively infected with, or recovered from COVID-19 were included in the dataset. Where available, HLA class I and class II types were taken from metadata supplied by the sample provider and were not determined by assay-based typing. The material from the prospective study consisted of cDNA or gDNA derived from T cells, B-cell-depleted T cells, or PBMCs. The sample metadata nearly always contained a de-identified subject ID, COVID-19 status, age in years and sex. Findings and caveats that apply to the study as a whole: The quantity of clinical and demographic metadata differed by source and by participant and was supplied without curation.

One collaborating source in Seattle enrolled patients during active infection and followed them longitudinally through the course of disease. Each collaborating institution followed its own protocols to collect whole blood in K2EDTA tubes. For TCRbeta analysis, collaborator samples were shipped as frozen whole blood, as isolated PBMCs, or as DNA extracted from either sample type. For this clone: It lacks a known antigen. No quality values exist for individual bases; no much larger clone is one base distant.

The immunoSEQ Assay, a bias-controlled multiplex PCR, was used to amplify TCRbeta CDR3 regions from genomic DNA. In the source study's methods: Within the assay, amplification of reference gene primers was used to estimate how many nucleated cells each sample contained. Sequence reads were collapsed and filtered to measure the absolute abundance of every unique TCRbeta CDR3 rearrangement. For each sample, productive Simpson clonality was calculated as the square root of Simpson's diversity index across productive rearrangements. The table comes from immuneACCESS by way of TCRdb, which keeps in-frame sequences with V and J called. Part of the clones is missing from these tables; in studies checked, under half for an unresolved V gene and the rest for unknown reasons. The D gene and trimming were derived from the DNA, and the V and J assignments and clone size from that table. The sample table lists under 250,000 clones, more than 75% of them with a count of one. The biggest ten clones account for 9.5% to 13% of the sample.

Germline trimming: 2 bases from V, 16 bases from J; junction bases outside gene matches: 12. From a lookup of the germline V gene, CDR1 and CDR2 are SGHRS and YFSETQ. The CDR3 numbers 14 residues from cysteine through phenylalanine. Solely the CDR3 DNA is kept, with 42 bases framed from the first base. The V gene is TRBV5-1 and the J gene is TRBJ2-1; 10 of the junction bases match TRBD2. The sequencing sample was made of peripheral blood. The origin of this receptor is a man over 45 with COVID-19, enrolled during active disease. The CDR3 region has the sequence CASSLEAGGPSRFF. The DNA reads TGCGCCAGCAGCTTAGAAGCGGGAGGGCCCTCGAGATTCTTC.